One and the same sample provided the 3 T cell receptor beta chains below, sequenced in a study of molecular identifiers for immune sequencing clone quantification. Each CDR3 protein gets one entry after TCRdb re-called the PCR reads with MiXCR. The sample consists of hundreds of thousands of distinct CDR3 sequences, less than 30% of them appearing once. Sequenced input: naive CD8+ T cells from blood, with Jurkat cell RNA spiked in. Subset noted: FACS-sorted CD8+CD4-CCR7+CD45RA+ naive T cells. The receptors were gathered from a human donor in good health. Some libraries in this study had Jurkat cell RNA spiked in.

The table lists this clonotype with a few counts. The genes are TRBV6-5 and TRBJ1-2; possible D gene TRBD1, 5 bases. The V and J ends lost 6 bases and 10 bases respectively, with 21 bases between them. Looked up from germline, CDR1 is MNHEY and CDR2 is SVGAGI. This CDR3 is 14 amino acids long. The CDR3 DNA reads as TGTGCCAGCAGAGATCCGGGACCTACATTATCCTACACCTTC. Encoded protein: CASRDPGPTLSYTF.

CDR3 nucleotides: TGCAGTGCTAGAGAGTTAGGACAGGAGATACTCTACAATGAGCAGTTCTTC. Translated: CSARELGQEILYNEQFF. The chain joins TRBV20-1 to TRBJ2-1; TRBD1 matches 7 bases. CDR1 is DFQATT and CDR2 is SNEGSKA in the germline V gene (reference sequence). Trimming removed 0 bases from V and 3 bases from J; junction bases left unmatched: 11. The CDR3 consists of 17 residues.

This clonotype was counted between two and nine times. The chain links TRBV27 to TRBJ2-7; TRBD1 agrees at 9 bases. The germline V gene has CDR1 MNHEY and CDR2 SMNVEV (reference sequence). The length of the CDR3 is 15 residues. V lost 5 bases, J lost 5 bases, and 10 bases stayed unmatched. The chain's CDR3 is CASSKPGQGNNEQYF. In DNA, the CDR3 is TGTGCCAGCAGTAAACCGGGACAGGGTAACAACGAGCAGTACTTC.